Listed here are 30 T cell receptor beta chains from one sample, sequenced in a study of technical replicates of blood from a few donors. The data were produced by immunoSEQ multiplex PCR, yet TCRdb's version contains in-frame clones alone and is incomplete. The table includes 60,000 to 65,000 clones, about 89% detected once. Material: PBMCs. Receptors originate from a human donor in good health. Some clones in this sample may be carry-over from other donors' samples.

The CDR3 DNA reads as TGCGCCAGCAGCCAAGATCGTCAGGGATCTTCACCCCTCCACTTT. Residues: CASSQDRQGSSPLHF. This chain links TRBV4-3 with TRBJ1-6; a weak D match, TRBD1 (5 bases). The V gene lost 0 bases and the J gene lost 9 bases, with 12 bases spanning the gap. The CDR3 loop spans 15 amino acids. Germline assignment: CDR1 LGHNA and CDR2 YSLEER.

V usage is TRBV5-6 and J usage is TRBJ1-1, with unresolved D. The germline V gene encodes CDR1 SGHDT and CDR2 YYEEEE. The CDR3 consists of 13 residues. V lost 0 bases and J 9 bases, leaving 12 bases between the germline ends. The CDR3: CASSLDFQDKAFF. The CDR3 bases are TGTGCCAGCAGCTTGGATTTTCAGGATAAAGCTTTCTTT.

The table lists this clone with a count of one. V and J are TRBV6-5 and TRBJ1-5; perhaps TRBD1 as D (5 bases). This CDR3 comprises 13 residues. Germline V gives CDR1 MNHEY, CDR2 SVGAGI. V gave up 5 bases and J gave up 4 bases, with 9 bases separating them. The CDR3 region is CASSLDSNQPQHF. Here the CDR3 DNA reads TGTGCCAGCAGTCTTGACAGTAATCAGCCCCAGCATTTT.

Turning to this clone: An end of the junction differs from the germline gene, which may be a read error. The chain is built from TRBV2 and TRBJ1-1; TRBD1 is a possible D gene (6 bases). The CDR3 consists of 12 residues. CDR1 is SNHLY, CDR2 FYNNEI, per germline. The CDR3 reads CASSEIRGAVHF. DNA for the CDR3: TGTGCCAGCAGTGAGATCAGGGGCGCGGTACACTTT.

The V gene is TRBV27, the J gene TRBJ2-7; D not resolved. The CDR3 is made up of 13 amino acids. Germline CDR1 is MNHEY and CDR2 is SMNVEV (reference sequence). Trimming stripped 6 bases from V and 3 bases from J, with 12 bases between. The CDR3 DNA reads as TGTGCCAGCAGCCCCGGGTTGGTCTACGAGCAGTACTTC. Protein: CASSPGLVYEQYF.

In this sample, this clone turned up a few times. The rearrangement joins TRBV2 to TRBJ1-5; D gene ambiguous. The CDR3 has 13 amino acids. Germline V lookup: CDR1 SNHLY, CDR2 FYNNEI. V was cut by 3 bases and J by 7 bases, with 10 bases left in between. Here the CDR3 DNA reads TGTGCCAGCAGTGATACGGGTCGACAGCCCCAGCATTTT. It translates to CASSDTGRQPQHF.

J is TRBJ2-1 and V is TRBV6-1; D is perhaps TRBD1 (6 bases). The germline gives CDR1 MNHNS, CDR2 SASEGT. Between the trimmed V and J ends, which lost 3 bases and 9 bases, there was a span of 9 bases. The CDR3 sequence is 12 residues long. This CDR3 reads CASSEVGGEQFF. The CDR3 coding sequence is TGTGCCAGCAGTGAGGTAGGGGGTGAGCAGTTCTTC.

The V and J genes are TRBV2 and TRBJ1-2, with 8 bases lining up with TRBD1. V gave up 5 bases and J gave up 5 bases; unmatched junction bases: 7. Germline assignment: CDR1 SNHLY and CDR2 FYNNEI. This CDR3 comprises 14 residues. The CDR3 bases are TGTGCCAGCAGTACGTCACAGGGGGGGTATGGCTACACCTTC. It is translated as CASSTSQGGYGYTF.

The CDR3 bases are TGCAGCACACTCCAGGGGAAGACTGAAGCTTTCTTT. This encodes CSTLQGKTEAFF. This rearrangement joins TRBV29-1 to TRBJ1-1, with TRBD1 as a possible D gene (6 bases). Trimming took 8 bases from V and 5 from J, leaving 15 bases between them. From germline, CDR1 is SQVTM and CDR2 ANQGSEA. The CDR3 is 12 residues long.

In nucleotides, the CDR3 is TGTGCCAGCAGGGCCCAGGGGGCCGGTCAGCCCCAGCATTTT. Protein: CASRAQGAGQPQHF. This sequence joins TRBV6-5 and TRBJ1-5; 8 bases are a match to TRBD1. The CDR3 covers 14 residues. Trimming took 6 bases from V and 6 from J; bases not matched to a gene: 7. Germline V lookup: CDR1 MNHEY, CDR2 SVGAGI.

The chain has TRBV29-1 and TRBJ2-3; TRBD2 might be the D (6 bases). CDR3 length: 14 amino acids. V lost 6 bases and J lost 6, with 19 bases in between. CDR1 is SQVTM, CDR2 ANQGSEA, per germline. The CDR3: CSVAGLYSPDTQYF. CDR3 DNA sequence: TGCAGCGTCGCGGGACTTTACTCGCCCGATACGCAGTATTTT.

This clone was counted at least ten times. The chain employs TRBV7-8 and TRBJ2-7; D possibly corresponds to TRBD2 (6 bases). The V end lost 3 bases, the J end lost 2 bases, and 14 bases lay between the germline ends. Looked up from germline, CDR1 is SGHVS and CDR2 is FQNEAQ. The length of the CDR3 is 15 residues. In DNA form, the CDR3 reads TGTGCCAGCAGCTTCCGGGACTCCTCGACCTACGAGCAGTACTTC. As protein: CASSFRDSSTYEQYF.

CDR3 in DNA: TGTGCCAGCTTCCTAACTCCAGATACGCAGTATTTT. Translating gives CASFLTPDTQYF. The genes are TRBV9 and TRBJ2-3; D ambiguous. This CDR3 has 12 amino acids. Trimming left V 7 bases short and J 4 bases short, with 10 bases between. CDR1 is SGDLS and CDR2 is YYNGEE in the germline V gene.

The rearrangement links TRBV5-8 to TRBJ1-1, with TRBD1 identical over 10 bases. Trimming removed 4 bases from V and 11 bases from J; junction bases left unmatched: 5. CDR3 length: 12 residues. CDR1 SGHTS and CDR2 YDEGEE come from the germline V gene. Here the CDR3 DNA reads TGTGCCAGCAGCAGCGGGACAGGGGACGCTTTCTTT. The encoded protein is CASSSGTGDAFF.

This clone has just a few counts. This sequence joins TRBV7-2 and TRBJ2-1, with 16 bases aligning to TRBD2. The germline V gene has CDR1 SGHTA and CDR2 FQGNSA. CDR3 length: 16 residues. The V segment lost 6 bases and the J segment 8 bases; nucleotides outside the gene matches: 7. The CDR3 spells CASRKWGLAGGDEQFF. As DNA, the CDR3 is TGTGCCAGCAGAAAGTGGGGACTAGCGGGAGGGGATGAGCAGTTCTTC.

The gene calls are TRBV7-9 and TRBJ2-3, with D possibly matching TRBD2 (7 bases). Trimming cost V 1 base and J 4 bases, with 12 bases left between them. The V gene's germline CDR1 is SEHNR and CDR2 FQNEAQ (reference sequence). The CDR3 totals 15 residues. CDR3 sequence: CASSLDGGRADTQYF. In DNA, the CDR3 is TGTGCCAGCAGCTTAGACGGGGGGCGGGCAGATACGCAGTATTTT.

This sequence joins TRBV27 and TRBJ2-7; TRBD1 matches 9 bases. CDR3 length: 16 amino acids. Per germline, CDR1 MNHEY and CDR2 SMNVEV (reference sequence). J was trimmed by 5 bases and V by 0 bases; bases with no gene match: 8. The CDR3 loop reads CASSLSPGQGYHEQYF. CDR3 DNA sequence: TGTGCCAGCAGTTTATCTCCGGGACAGGGATACCACGAGCAGTACTTC.

This clone was counted a single time. This rearrangement joins TRBV7-2 to TRBJ1-1, with D tentatively TRBD1 (5 bases). This CDR3 has 14 amino acids. V shed 1 base and J shed 4 bases, with 10 bases lying between them. Germline V CDR1 and CDR2: SGHTA, FQGNSA. DNA of the CDR3: TGTGCCAGCAGCTTAGGAGTCAGGGCCACTGAAGCTTTCTTT. Translating it yields CASSLGVRATEAFF.

This sequence joins TRBV29-1 and TRBJ2-3, with TRBD2 matching 10 bases. V trimming: 3 bases; J trimming: 2 bases; junction bases outside the gene matches: 14. There are 18 residues in the CDR3. The germline gives CDR1 SQVTM, CDR2 ANQGSEA. The CDR3 DNA follows: TGCAGCGTTGATGGGCTAGCGGGGGAGCGCCGAACCACAGATACGCAGTATTTT. As protein: CSVDGLAGERRTTDTQYF.

The chain recombines TRBV7-8 with TRBJ2-1; 13 bases line up with TRBD2. CDR1 and CDR2 from the germline V gene are SGHVS and FQNEAQ. Unmatched junction bases numbered 13, after V lost 5 bases and J lost 12 bases. CDR3 size: 16 residues. The CDR3 loop reads CASSHRTSGSFGTQFF. Here the CDR3 DNA reads TGTGCCAGCAGCCACAGGACTAGCGGGAGTTTCGGTACGCAGTTCTTC.

The chain carries TRBV5-6 and TRBJ1-1; D is undetermined. Trimming cost V 3 bases and J 5 bases, with 14 bases left between them. CDR1 is SGHDT and CDR2 is YYEEEE in the germline V gene. This CDR3 is built from 14 residues. CDR3: CASSSRGRVTEAFF. Here the CDR3 DNA reads TGTGCCAGCAGCTCACGAGGGCGCGTAACTGAAGCTTTCTTT. Looking up the rest from reference TRBV5-6 and TRBJ1-1 gives the full variable domain: DAGVTQSPTHLIKTRGQQVTLRCSPKSGHDTVSWYQQALGQGPQFIFQYYEEEERQRGNFPDRFSGHQFPNYSSELNVNALLLGDSALYLCASSSRGRVTEAFFGQGTRLTVV.

This clone has more than one count but fewer than ten. V is TRBV2 and J is TRBJ1-5, with D possibly TRBD1 on 6 matching bases. CDR3 length equals 12 residues. Germline V gene sequence: CDR1 SNHLY, CDR2 FYNNEI. V was shortened by 9 bases and J by 5 bases, with 11 bases between the two germline ends. CDR3 sequence: CASQDSYQPQHF. For the CDR3, the DNA is TGTGCCAGTCAGGACAGTTATCAGCCCCAGCATTTT.

V and J are TRBV19 and TRBJ2-5; 8 bases align to TRBD1. The CDR3 consists of 14 residues. Per the germline V gene, CDR1 is LNHDA and CDR2 is SQIVND (reference sequence). J was trimmed by 5 bases and V by 3 bases; bases with no gene match: 5. CDR3 residues: CASSMQGAIETQYF. CDR3 nucleotide sequence: TGTGCCAGTAGTATGCAGGGGGCAATTGAGACCCAGTACTTC.

This chain connects TRBV5-1 to TRBJ1-2; TRBD1 aligns across 8 bases. V was pared by 4 bases and J by 7 bases, with 9 bases of the junction left unmatched. The CDR3 is made up of 14 amino acids. Germline V gives CDR1 SGHRS, CDR2 YFSETQ. CDR3: CASSGQGPGAGYTF. The DNA for the CDR3 is TGCGCCAGCAGCGGACAGGGACCGGGGGCTGGCTACACCTTC.

V is TRBV9 and J is TRBJ1-2, with 7 bases matching TRBD1. From germline, CDR1 is SGDLS and CDR2 YYNGEE. CDR3 length: 14 amino acids. V lost 4 bases to trimming and J lost 8 bases; unmatched junction nucleotides: 11. CDR3 in amino acids: CASSPEKGAGGYTF. DNA of the CDR3: TGTGCCAGCAGCCCAGAGAAGGGGGCTGGAGGCTACACCTTC. Full variable domain (outside the CDR3, taken from reference TRBV9 and TRBJ1-2): DSGVTQTPKHLITATGQRVTLRCSPRSGDLSVYWYQQSLDQGLQFLIQYYNGEERAKGNILERFSAQQFPDLHSELNLSSLELGDSALYFCASSPEKGAGGYTFGSGTRLTVV.

This chain uses TRBV18 with TRBJ1-6; D call uncertain. V was shortened by 0 bases and J by 7 bases, with 7 bases between the two germline ends. Germline V gene lookup returns CDR1 KGHSH and CDR2 LQKENI. This CDR3 is built from 14 residues. The CDR3 nucleotides read TGTGCCAGCTCACCACCCCAGACAAATTCACCCCTCCACTTT. This translates into CASSPPQTNSPLHF.

This chain joins TRBV4-2 and TRBJ2-1; the match to TRBD2 covers 10 bases. The trim removed 0 bases at V and 9 bases at J, leaving 11 bases unmatched. Germline-derived CDR1 and CDR2 are LGHNA and YNFKEQ. The CDR3 has 17 residues. The CDR3 DNA reads TGTGCCAGCAGCCAAGATCCAGCGGGGGGGTCTAGGGGTGAGCAGTTCTTC. It is translated as CASSQDPAGGSRGEQFF.

This chain uses TRBV9 with TRBJ1-1; 7 bases map to TRBD1. The CDR3 is 16 amino acids. Trimming took 4 bases from V and 1 from J; bases not matched to a gene: 10. Germline-derived CDR1 and CDR2 are SGDLS and YYNGEE. As DNA, the CDR3 is TGTGCCAGCAGCCCAGGGGGGTGGGGGACGAACACTGAAGCTTTCTTT. It codes for CASSPGGWGTNTEAFF.

V gene TRBV6-1 combines with J gene TRBJ2-5; 10 bases fit TRBD2. The CDR3 is 14 residues long. The trim removed 4 bases at V and 4 bases at J, leaving 3 bases unmatched. CDR1 and CDR2 (germline): MNHNS, SASEGT. CDR3 DNA: TGTGCCAGCAGTGTACGACTAGCGGGAGAGACCCAGTACTTC. Its protein is CASSVRLAGETQYF.

This chain uses TRBV28 with TRBJ2-7, with TRBD1 matching over 8 bases. Germline V CDR1 and CDR2: MDHEN, SYDVKM. The CDR3 contains 15 residues. The ends lost 2 bases at V and 6 bases at J; junction bases unmatched: 9. Here the CDR3 DNA reads TGTGCCAGCAGTTTACCCCACAGGGGGGAGTTCGAGCAGTACTTC. The encoded protein is CASSLPHRGEFEQYF.